A single sample is the source of the 16 T cell receptor beta chains below, sequenced in a study of T-cell memory formation after mild COVID-19. Each CDR3 protein gets one entry after TCRdb re-called the 5' RACE reads with MiXCR. The table has some 440,000 distinct CDR3 sequences, approximately 23% seen once; the top ten hold around 12%. Material for sequencing was PBMCs or a T cell subset sorted from them (not recorded which). These receptors came from an adult woman who had mild COVID-19 (a few samples of this study predate the infection). Cell type and time point are not known.

The chain links TRBV6-5 to TRBJ2-7; 15 positions agree with TRBD2. From germline, CDR1 is MNHEY and CDR2 SVGAGI. The CDR3 is 17 residues long. V lost 6 bases to trimming and J lost 3 bases; unmatched junction nucleotides: 9. The CDR3 DNA follows: TGTGCCAGCAGAAACACGGGACTAGCGGGGGGAAACTACGAGCAGTACTTC. Translation gives CASRNTGLAGGNYEQYF.

This clonotype was seen a few times. The V gene is TRBV3-1, the J gene TRBJ2-2; 9 bases are shared with TRBD1. This CDR3 is built from 18 residues. The germline CDR1 and CDR2 sequences are LGHDT and YNNKEL (reference sequence). The junction had 10 bases not matched to a gene; V was cut back by 5 bases and J by 0 bases. The CDR3 DNA is TGTGCCAGCAGCACGGGGGACAGGGATGTCGCGAACACCGGGGAGCTGTTTTTT. Its translation: CASSTGDRDVANTGELFF.

This clonotype has more than one count but fewer than ten. The chain combines TRBV7-9 with TRBJ2-7, with 9 bases that match TRBD1. With 4 bases clipped from V and 6 bases from J, the junction kept 16 bases outside the gene matches. The germline V gene encodes CDR1 SEHNR and CDR2 FQNEAQ (reference sequence). The CDR3 spans 17 residues. In nucleotides, the CDR3 is TGTGCCAGCAGCTCCACCCATCCGGGACAGGGAACAGGCGAGCAGTACTTC. Amino acid sequence: CASSSTHPGQGTGEQYF.

This clonotype was observed a handful of times. The chain is built from TRBV7-9 and TRBJ1-4, with D uncertain. The CDR3 loop spans 17 amino acids. The V end lost 1 base, the J end lost 7 bases, and 19 bases lay between the germline ends. Germline V lookup: CDR1 SEHNR, CDR2 FQNEAQ (reference sequence). The CDR3 DNA reads TGTGCCAGCAGCTTAGGTGGCCGGGCCACGGCGAGTGAAAAACTGTTTTTT. It yields the protein CASSLGGRATASEKLFF.

This chain joins TRBV7-6 and TRBJ1-1; 7 nucleotides agree with TRBD1. V shed 5 bases, J shed 1 base, and the junction held 7 bases outside the gene matches. Germline CDR1 SGHVS, CDR2 FNYEAQ. The CDR3 has 15 amino acids. CDR3 residues: CASSPPGQKNTEAFF. CDR3 bases: TGTGCCAGCAGCCCGCCGGGACAGAAGAACACTGAAGCTTTCTTT.

This clonotype appeared a few times. One end of the junction varies from germline; a read error may be responsible. This chain connects TRBV15 to TRBJ1-3, with 7 bases matching TRBD1. Germline V gene data show CDR1 as LNHNV and CDR2 as YYDKDF (reference sequence). The CDR3 extends over 17 amino acids. CDR3 sequence: CATSRDRAVQTGNTIYF. The CDR3, as DNA: TGTGCCACCAGCCGAGACAGGGCAGTTCAGACTGGAAACACCATATATTTT.

A single count supports this clonotype. The rearrangement links TRBV20-1 to TRBJ2-1; a weak D match, TRBD2 (6 bases). The CDR3 is 15 amino acids. The V end lost 7 bases, the J end lost 5 bases, and 21 bases lay between the germline ends. Germline V CDR1 and CDR2: DFQATT, SNEGSKA (reference sequence). The CDR3 region is CSVWTRDLRDNEQFF. The CDR3 DNA is TGCAGTGTTTGGACCCGGGACTTAAGGGACAATGAGCAGTTCTTC.

The V and J genes are TRBV11-2 and TRBJ2-1; a weak D match, TRBD1 (5 bases). V was trimmed by 1 base and J by 15 bases, leaving 25 bases between them. The germline V gene has CDR1 SGHAT and CDR2 FQNNGV. The CDR3 contains 16 residues. CDR3 sequence reads: CASSLGGAARLGQGFF. The CDR3 nucleotides are TGTGCCAGCAGCTTAGGTGGAGCTGCCCGGCTGGGCCAGGGGTTCTTC. Full variable domain (remainder filled in from reference TRBV11-2 and TRBJ2-1): EAGVAQSPRYKIIEKRQSVAFWCNPISGHATLYWYQQILGQGPKLLIQFQNNGVVDDSQLPKDRFSAERLKGVDSTLKIQPAKLEDSAVYLCASSLGGAARLGQGFFGPGTRLTVL.

The chain recombines TRBV29-1 with TRBJ1-2; D is uncertain. The CDR3 runs 13 residues. V lost 0 bases to trimming and J lost 4 bases, with 9 bases between them. Germline lookup yields CDR1 SQVTM and CDR2 ANQGSEA. CDR3 nucleotides: TGCAGCGTTGAAGATGACACAGCCTATGGCTACACCTTC. Its protein is CSVEDDTAYGYTF.

The chain has TRBV12-3 or TRBV12-4 and TRBJ2-1; 12 nucleotides line up with TRBD2. The V gene end was trimmed by 7 bases and the J gene end by 3 bases; junction bases not matched to a gene: 4. The CDR3 sequence is 15 residues long. The chain's CDR3 is CASILTSGSYNEQFF. As DNA, the CDR3 is TGTGCCAGCATCTTGACTAGCGGGAGCTACAATGAGCAGTTCTTC.

This clonotype came up many times. V gene TRBV2 combines with J gene TRBJ2-7; 11 nucleotides line up with TRBD2. Germline CDR1 is SNHLY and CDR2 is FYNNEI. The CDR3 consists of 13 residues. Trimming at V came to 3 bases and at J to 12 bases, leaving 7 bases not matched to a gene. This CDR3 reads CASSERGLAGLYF. The CDR3, as DNA: TGTGCCAGCAGTGAGCGAGGACTAGCGGGTTTGTACTTC. Together with reference TRBV2 and TRBJ2-7, the CDR3 gives the full variable domain: EPEVTQTPSHQVTQMGQEVILRCVPISNHLYFYWYRQILGQKVEFLVSFYNNEISEKSEIFDDQFSVERPDGSNFTLKIRSTKLEDSAMYFCASSERGLAGLYFGPGTRLTVT.

Ten or more counts support this clonotype. This sequence joins TRBV4-2 and TRBJ2-2; D call uncertain. Per germline, CDR1 LGHNA and CDR2 YNFKEQ. V lost 0 bases, J lost 7 bases, and 15 bases lay in between. The CDR3 runs 16 residues. This CDR3 reads CASSQEFPPYDGELFF. As DNA, the CDR3 is TGTGCCAGCAGCCAAGAATTCCCCCCATATGACGGGGAGCTGTTTTTT.

V usage is TRBV6-6 and J usage is TRBJ2-7, with 9 bases that match TRBD1. V lost 4 bases, J lost 2 bases, and 3 bases stayed unmatched. CDR3 length: 14 amino acids. CDR1 and CDR2 (germline): MNHNY, SVGAGI (reference sequence). CDR3 region: CASSWDRATYEQYF. The CDR3 region has the DNA TGTGCCAGCAGTTGGGACAGGGCAACCTACGAGCAGTACTTC.

This clonotype has a handful of counts. The CDR3 DNA reads as TGTGCCAGCAGCCGCAACAATCAGCCCCAGCATTTT. Residues: CASSRNNQPQHF. The rearrangement joins TRBV12-3 or TRBV12-4 to TRBJ1-5, with D unclear. The V and J ends lost 6 bases and 3 bases respectively, with 6 bases between them. The CDR3 totals 12 residues.

This clonotype was detected ten times or more. The gene calls are TRBV12-3 or TRBV12-4 and TRBJ2-1; 16 bases agree with TRBD2. There are 16 residues in the CDR3. The junction had 7 bases not matched to a gene; V was cut back by 5 bases and J by 9 bases. CDR3 sequence (DNA): TGTGCCAGCAGTAAGGGACTAGCGGGGGGGTCCGGTGAGCAGTTCTTC. This encodes CASSKGLAGGSGEQFF.

This rearrangement joins TRBV23-1 to TRBJ2-7, with D perhaps given as TRBD1 or TRBD2 (7 bases each). TRBV23-1 is classed as an ORF, of uncertain function. V was cut by 6 bases and J by 6 bases, with 24 bases left in between. The CDR3 is 16 amino acids. The CDR3 coding sequence is TGCGCCAGCAGGAAGCGGGACAGTGGAAGACGTGGCGAGCAGTACTTC. This encodes CASRKRDSGRRGEQYF.